Listed here is a single T cell receptor (beta chain). The antigen remains undetermined. Data came from immunoSEQ multiplex PCR; TCRdb stores just in-frame clones and leaves some out. This repertoire shows 120,000 or so clones, about nine tenths found once; its top ten account for 6% to 8%. These data come from a study of T cell responses to AZD1222 COVID-19 vaccine. Notes on the study in general: Donors were mostly white British, more females; clonal diversity possibly underestimated. The study sampled repertoires only after the peak T cell response. Vaccine-related CD4 TCRs covered spike, predominating at 160-218 and 743-854.

The source was peripheral blood, collected on day 0 of AZD1222 vaccination. This clonotype was sampled from an adult in good health.

The CDR3 nucleotides read TGTGCCAGCAGTAACTACCGGGACAGGGAATTTTCCTACGAGCAGTACTTC. Translated, it gives CASSNYRDREFSYEQYF. The rearrangement uses TRBV6-2 or TRBV6-3 and TRBJ2-7; 9 nucleotides align to TRBD1. V lost 5 bases to trimming and J lost 1 base; unmatched junction nucleotides: 12. Germline V gene data show CDR1 as MNHEY and CDR2 as SVGEGT. CDR3 length: 17 residues.